This entry features one TCR beta chain sequence. Two lung cancer pathologists independently confirmed each histologic diagnosis. The sample is drawn from a study of immune evolution from preneoplasia to lung adenocarcinoma. Overall study context: HLA loss of heterozygosity: about 7% AIS, over 12% MIA, roughly 35% ADC, none AAH.

Here immunoSEQ multiplex PCR was the method, and the copy in TCRdb shows in-frame clones only, minus some. The repertoire holds some 15,000 clones, with approximately 85% as singletons. Germline loops: CDR1 MNHNS, CDR2 SASEGT. V lost 3 bases, J lost 4 bases, and 8 bases lay in between. This CDR3 is 13 amino acids long. Sequencing was performed on FFPE lung adenocarcinoma in situ tissue. This sequence was found in a donor aged 70 or over with lung adenocarcinoma. The V gene is TRBV6-1, the J gene TRBJ2-3, with D possibly being TRBD2 (5 bases). The CDR3 bases are TGTGCCAGCAGTGAGGGGAGCTCAGATACGCAGTATTTT. Its translation is CASSEGSSDTQYF.